The clone carrying this TCR beta chain was recorded once. Its specificity is unknown. Trimming cost V 5 bases and J 6 bases; bases outside gene matches: 8. In germline, CDR1 is SEHNR, CDR2 FQNEAQ (reference sequence). The CDR3 totals 16 residues. The data were taken from a study of shared clonotypes between healthy human individuals. Donors were Caucasian adults residing in Nashville, Tennessee, USA. Sequenced by immunoSEQ multiplex PCR; TCRdb stores in-frame clones only, minus some. The sample lists roughly 660,000 clones; around 90% were seen once. Broader study findings: Estimated richness values were generally larger in naive subsets than in memory subsets. Incomplete sequencing of sorted subsets was indicated by rarefaction despite large depth. Blood alone was sampled, and tissue repertoires likely differ.

The rearrangement links TRBV7-9 to TRBJ1-5; 12 positions agree with TRBD1. The sample comprised memory CD8+ T cells from PBMCs. Described subset: CD45RO+ cells pooled with CCR7-negative TemRA cells. The receptor was derived from a man aged 18 to 29 in good health. Some clones in this sample may be carry-over from other donors' samples. The chain's CDR3 is CASSPPGQGALQPQHF. The CDR3 nucleotides are TGTGCCAGCAGCCCTCCGGGACAGGGGGCCCTTCAGCCCCAGCATTTT.